The entry below gives a single T cell receptor beta chain sequence along with its context. The target of this receptor is not known. This may be a read error: a much more frequent sequence differs by one nucleotide. This entry comes from a study of neurological immune-mediated disorders (dated by TCRdb to between 2018 and 2021). Study-wide context: The study compared peripheral blood TCR-beta repertoires of HTLV-I-associated myelopathy (HAM/TSP) patients, multiple sclerosis patients and healthy controls using UMI-based sequencing. The 85 to 110 TCR-beta libraries included longitudinal samples, technical triplicates and paired sorted CD4+ and CD8+ T-cell subsets alongside PBMC samples. Longitudinal HAM/TSP and healthy donors had 3 time-points each (about 3-45 month intervals). Of the 68 subjects in the cohort, around 15 were HAM/TSP patients, approximately 34 were multiple sclerosis patients, and 20 were healthy controls.

Via the germline V gene, CDR1 is SGHRS and CDR2 YFSETQ. Including the terminal cysteine and phenylalanine, the CDR3 comprises 11 residues. Kept here is only the CDR3 DNA, which spans 33 bases and is read in frame from base 1. Taken with the paper, the label for time point translates to: longitudinal time-point 2. For unsorted PBMC libraries, 2 million PBMCs were used after storage in RNAlater at -80 degrees C until RNA extraction. Peripheral blood was subjected to Ficoll-Hypaque density gradient centrifugation to isolate PBMCs, which were then cryopreserved in liquid nitrogen. Beyond this particular receptor, the publication reports: Across subjects, expanded clones never shared an identical CDR3 amino acid sequence, which suggests that the TCR-beta repertoires in every group were private. TCR clonal expansion was highest in HAM/TSP patients and lowest in MS patients, with MS patients falling below even healthy controls.

To synthesize cDNA, template-switch 5'RACE was performed with a primer carrying a 10-nucleotide random unique molecular identifier so that each TCR transcript was tagged. Each sequencing run produced over 160 million TCR-beta sequences covering 15-18 subjects. The RNeasy kit was used to extract total RNA. Using the KAPA Real-time Library Amplification kit, TCR-beta VDJ regions were amplified with primers for the TCR constant region and the 5'RACE anchor. Sample indexes and Illumina adaptors were added in a first PCR, after which library yield was increased in a second PCR. After Ampure bead purification, the roughly 650 bp TCR product was size-selected on a 2% E-gel SizeSelection system. Before pooling, library quality was checked on a Bioanalyzer, concentration was measured with Qubit, and libraries were quantified with the Kapa Library Quantification kit. An Illumina HiSeq 2500 was used to sequence the libraries paired-end at 2 x 150 bp. To increase sequence diversity, roughly 24-32% phiX was spiked into each library pool. The study's own analysis went as follows. Quality-filtered reads were processed with the UMI-based MiGEC pipeline, which removed over 80% of raw TCR sequences during error correction. VDJ genes were aligned to IMGT germline references, and each clonotype was defined by a unique CDR3 amino acid sequence together with V-J genes. Clonal expansion, Shannon diversity and CDR3 relatedness (CalcPairwiseDistances, ClusterSamples) were evaluated with VDJtools, and phylogenetic trees were built with CLCbio workbench. Using coefficient-of-variation modelling across technical triplicates, the study counted a clone as expanded if it had at least 8 unique UMIs. The public reads were quality trimmed at Q25 with fastp and then assembled into clones with MiXCR by TCRdb, keeping productive beta chains. Each entry is one CDR3 protein sequence, shown with its most common DNA and genes. The V and J calls were not made by the authors but by TCRdb's processing. The sample table shows 100,000 or so distinct CDR3 sequences, and under 15% are seen once. 5% of the sample is taken by the ten largest.

This receptor chain uses TRBV5-1 and TRBJ2-7; TRBD2 is perhaps the D gene, given 6 matching bases. The TCR comes from a female donor with HTLV-1-associated myelopathy (HAM/TSP). Specimen: PBMCs. The bases read TGCGCCAGCCGGCGGGGTTACGAGCGGTACTTC. It specifies CASRRGYERYF.